Listed below are T cell receptor beta chains from one sample, sequenced in a study of cytotoxic CD8 clonotypes in ibrutinib-treated CLL. The repertoire was sequenced with immunoSEQ multiplex PCR; TCRdb's copy has only in-frame clones and lacks some. Here the sample spans about 120,000 clones, approximately 56% being singletons. This specimen was PBMCs, taken after 24 months of ibrutinib treatment. These receptors all stem from a human donor with chronic lymphocytic leukemia. Each CDR3 is given with its conserved first and last residue. The D gene is left open where the match is weak. Clone size appears in some rows only: once, few, many, or a class for an expanded clone.

J gene: TRBJ2-3; clone size: .; D gene: .; V gene: TRBV6-6; CDR3 DNA: TGTGCCAGCAGCCAACTAACAGATACGCAGTATTTT; CDR3 protein: CASSQLTDTQYF
J gene: TRBJ2-3; clone size: once; D gene: .; V gene: TRBV29-1; CDR3 DNA: TGCAGCGTTGCGATAGGGGGAGATACGCAGTATTTT; CDR3 protein: CSVAIGGDTQYF
J gene: TRBJ1-5; clone size: few; D gene: .; V gene: TRBV6-5; CDR3 DNA: TGTGCCAGCAGACAGGGAAAGAATCAGCCCCAGCATTTT; CDR3 protein: CASRQGKNQPQHF
J gene: TRBJ2-1; clone size: .; D gene: TRBD2; V gene: TRBV9; CDR3 DNA: TGTGCCAGCAGCAGCTCCGGGACTAGCGGGGCGAGCTCCTACAATGAGCAGTTCTTC; CDR3 protein: CASSSSGTSGASSYNEQFF
J gene: TRBJ2-1; clone size: .; D gene: TRBD2; V gene: TRBV7-2; CDR3 DNA: TGTGCCAGCAGCTTGACCACTAGCGGGTCCTACAATGAGCAGTTCTTC; CDR3 protein: CASSLTTSGSYNEQFF
J gene: TRBJ2-7; clone size: once; D gene: TRBD1; V gene: TRBV7-8; CDR3 DNA: TGTGCCAGCAGCTCGGGACAGCTTTACGAGCAGTACTTC; CDR3 protein: CASSSGQLYEQYF
J gene: TRBJ2-7; clone size: .; D gene: .; V gene: TRBV30; CDR3 DNA: TGTGCTTCCGACAGGGAGGGCTACGAGCAGTACTTC; CDR3 protein: CASDREGYEQYF
J gene: TRBJ2-2; clone size: .; D gene: .; V gene: TRBV5-4; CDR3 DNA: TGTGCCAGCAGCCGTTTGTTCGAGACGAACACCGGGGAGCTGTTTTTT; CDR3 protein: CASSRLFETNTGELFF
J gene: TRBJ1-2; clone size: .; D gene: .; V gene: TRBV28; CDR3 DNA: TGTGCCAGCAGGACATCTGACTATGGCTACACCTTC; CDR3 protein: CASRTSDYGYTF
J gene: TRBJ1-4; clone size: .; D gene: .; V gene: TRBV20-1; CDR3 DNA: TGCAGTGCTAGCAGTTATGAAAAACTGTTTTTT; CDR3 protein: CSASSYEKLFF
J gene: TRBJ2-2; clone size: many; D gene: .; V gene: TRBV6-6; CDR3 DNA: TGTGCCAGCGGCACTTACGAGGAGCTGTTTTTT; CDR3 protein: CASGTYEELFF
J gene: TRBJ2-1; clone size: few; D gene: .; V gene: TRBV6-6; CDR3 DNA: TGTGCCAGCAGGAGGGACTCATCCCGCGAGCAGTTCTTC; CDR3 protein: CASRRDSSREQFF
J gene: TRBJ2-5; clone size: .; D gene: .; V gene: TRBV2; CDR3 DNA: TGTGCCAGCAGTTTACAGGTTCAAGAGACCCAGTACTTC; CDR3 protein: CASSLQVQETQYF
J gene: TRBJ2-7; clone size: .; D gene: TRBD2; V gene: TRBV2; CDR3 DNA: TGTGCCACAGGCCTAGCGGGGGCTGGGGAGCAGTACTTC; CDR3 protein: CATGLAGAGEQYF
J gene: TRBJ1-1; clone size: .; D gene: .; V gene: TRBV25-1; CDR3 DNA: TGTGCCAGCAGTGAATTGGGAAACATGAACACTGAAGCTTTCTTT; CDR3 protein: CASSELGNMNTEAFF
J gene: TRBJ2-4; clone size: many; D gene: .; V gene: TRBV27; CDR3 DNA: TGTGCCAGCAGAGGGGGGCTAAGCGGAACAAACATTCAGTACTTC; CDR3 protein: CASRGGLSGTNIQYF
J gene: TRBJ2-7; clone size: .; D gene: .; V gene: TRBV15; CDR3 DNA: TGTGCCACCAGCAGAGGGGGGTCGGGGTTCGAGCAGTACTTC; CDR3 protein: CATSRGGSGFEQYF
J gene: TRBJ1-1; clone size: .; D gene: .; V gene: TRBV29-1; CDR3 DNA: TGCAGCGTCCTCTACAGAAACACTGAAGCTTTCTTT; CDR3 protein: CSVLYRNTEAFF
J gene: TRBJ2-7; clone size: .; D gene: .; V gene: TRBV18; CDR3 DNA: TGTGCCAGCTCACCACCGGCAGGGCTCAACGAGCAGTACTTC; CDR3 protein: CASSPPAGLNEQYF
J gene: TRBJ2-2; clone size: .; D gene: .; V gene: TRBV5-6; CDR3 DNA: TGTGCCAGCAGCTTGCTAGGGCTCGGGGAGCTGTTTTTT; CDR3 protein: CASSLLGLGELFF
J gene: TRBJ2-1; clone size: .; D gene: TRBD2; V gene: TRBV27; CDR3 DNA: TGTGCCAGCAGTTTAGGGACTAGCGGATACAATGAGCAGTTCTTC; CDR3 protein: CASSLGTSGYNEQFF
J gene: TRBJ2-5; clone size: many; D gene: TRBD1; V gene: TRBV6-4; CDR3 DNA: TGTGCCAGCAGGCCAGGGACAGGGGATCAAGAGACCCAGTACTTC; CDR3 protein: CASRPGTGDQETQYF
J gene: TRBJ2-1; clone size: .; D gene: TRBD2; V gene: TRBV14; CDR3 DNA: TGTGCCAGCAGCCAACTAGCGGGGGGTAACAATGAGCAGTTCTTC; CDR3 protein: CASSQLAGGNNEQFF